This T cell receptor beta chain stems from a study of blood T cell repertoires in COVID-19. Turning to the study itself: Sources were T cells, B-cell-depleted T cells, or PBMCs; the material itself was cDNA or gDNA.

V lost 1 base and J lost 6; bases outside the gene matches: 7. Germline V gene sequence: CDR1 KGHSH, CDR2 LQKENI. CDR3 length: 15 residues. Authors' data handling: Amplified reference gene primers provided the basis for estimating nucleated cell counts. Assay used: immunoSEQ multiplex PCR; TCRdb lists only in-frame clones, some missing. D and trimming were read from the DNA, whereas the V and J calls and clone size are those reported in that table. The sample yields about 250,000 clones, around 85% seen once. The genes are TRBV18 and TRBJ1-1; 8 bases agree with TRBD1. What was sequenced was peripheral blood. The source of this sequence is a human donor with COVID-19, enrolled during active disease. The donor label of this sample is uncertain. DNA for the CDR3: TGTGCCAGCTCACCACGAATTGAACAGGGGGCTGAAGCTTTCTTT. Encoded protein: CASSPRIEQGAEAFF.